A selection of T cell receptor beta chains follows, all from one sample in a study of T cells after yellow fever vaccination. TCRdb reprocessed the 5' RACE reads via MiXCR and lists one record per CDR3 protein. The data contain 300,000 or so distinct CDR3 sequences, roughly 13% of them singletons. Sequencing used CD4+ T cells sorted from PBMCs, obtained 45 days after the yellow fever booster vaccination. These receptors originate from a man between 25 and 39 years old who received the YFV17D yellow fever vaccine. The CDR3 runs from the conserved cysteine through the conserved F or W.

TRBV5-1	TRBJ1-1	12	CASSLLNTEAFF
TRBV18	TRBJ1-3	13	CASVDISGNTIYF
TRBV15	TRBJ2-1	17	CATSRGGIRDSYNEQFF
TRBV9	TRBJ2-7	15	CASSPGLAGFYEQYF
TRBV5-1	TRBJ2-5	15	CASSSREGPQETQYF
TRBV5-1	TRBJ2-2	15	CASSLVGTNTGELFF
TRBV28	TRBJ2-5	16	CASSPTSGRAGETQYF
TRBV7-2	TRBJ1-5	16	CASSLALQGGIQPQHF
TRBV5-5	TRBJ1-4	15	CASSLVTGVGEKLFF
TRBV5-1	TRBJ2-2	16	CASSLSARMITGELFF
TRBV20-1	TRBJ2-2	17	CSARDGTDSIYTGELFF
TRBV5-1	TRBJ2-1	12	CASSPGAGGWFF
TRBV10-3	TRBJ2-1	13	CAISGGTYNEQFF
TRBV25-1	TRBJ2-3	15	CASIPRGRDTDTQYF
TRBV24-1	TRBJ2-1	13	CAIGLAGYNEQFF
TRBV11-3	TRBJ2-1	15	CASSLGSLGRHEQFF
TRBV20-1	TRBJ2-2	16	CSARRIQGSNTGELFF
TRBV11-2	TRBJ2-3	19	CASSLGDLAGDWEIDTQYF
TRBV5-1	TRBJ2-7	14	CASSLRSDNYEQYF
TRBV7-2	TRBJ2-2	15	CASSRIWAYGGELFF
TRBV6-2/TRBV6-3	TRBJ2-7	16	CASSLPDRGGGYEQYF
TRBV7-9	TRBJ1-1	12	CAYGGANTEAFF
TRBV7-2	TRBJ1-1	12	CASSLIGGRAFF
TRBV7-3	TRBJ2-2	14	CASSLQGPTGELFF
TRBV23-1	TRBJ2-1	14	CASSHPGTGSEQFF
TRBV6-1	TRBJ2-6	18	CASSENRGTFSGANVLTF
TRBV20-1	TRBJ1-2	13	CRPTGTGATGYTF
TRBV20-1	TRBJ2-7	16	CSARKTGGQSSYEQYF
TRBV12-3/TRBV12-4	TRBJ1-1	15	CASSLNGVMNTEAFF
TRBV20-1	TRBJ2-3	20	CSARVLRTSGTPHVPDTQYF
TRBV29-1	TRBJ2-1	14	CSVGGQGRDNEQFF
TRBV29-1	TRBJ2-5	13	CSVQYRTGETQYF
TRBV7-2	TRBJ2-7	15	CASSWNGPPEGEQYF
TRBV28	TRBJ2-1	13	CASSPFNLAAAFF
TRBV7-2	TRBJ2-7	16	CASSLSEREGRYEQYF
TRBV7-2	TRBJ2-7	17	CASSQPLAGGPQNEQYF
TRBV12-3/TRBV12-4	TRBJ2-7	20	CASSLSGWGTSGALGYEQYF
TRBV5-5	TRBJ2-5	16	CASSTNEGTRRETQYF
TRBV21-1	TRBJ2-2	17	CASSPGRGCRSTGELFF
TRBV11-1	TRBJ2-3	18	CASSLSGGTRVIGDTQYF
TRBV3-1	TRBJ2-7	18	CASSPPLGGTHPRGEQYF
TRBV3-1	TRBJ1-4	16	CASSQDRAPRHEKLFF
TRBV18	TRBJ1-2	15	CASSAGTPKGYGYTF
TRBV27	TRBJ2-7	13	CASSPTGNYEQYF
TRBV5-6	TRBJ2-7	12	CASILATYEQYF
TRBV5-1	TRBJ2-5	15	CASSLGGQGQETQYF
TRBV4-3	TRBJ1-1	13	CASSQIGNTEAFF
TRBV2	TRBJ1-4	12	CASQNYNEKLFF
TRBV7-2	TRBJ2-7	14	CASSLGGPGGEQYF
TRBV5-1	TRBJ2-7	15	CASSRTGTRTYEQYF
TRBV12-5	TRBJ2-1	13	CASGRGELHEQFF
TRBV5-1	TRBJ2-5	14	CASRVADSQETQYF
TRBV18	TRBJ2-7	15	CASSPTIRQAYEQYF
TRBV18	TRBJ2-1	14	CASSPGVATHGQFF